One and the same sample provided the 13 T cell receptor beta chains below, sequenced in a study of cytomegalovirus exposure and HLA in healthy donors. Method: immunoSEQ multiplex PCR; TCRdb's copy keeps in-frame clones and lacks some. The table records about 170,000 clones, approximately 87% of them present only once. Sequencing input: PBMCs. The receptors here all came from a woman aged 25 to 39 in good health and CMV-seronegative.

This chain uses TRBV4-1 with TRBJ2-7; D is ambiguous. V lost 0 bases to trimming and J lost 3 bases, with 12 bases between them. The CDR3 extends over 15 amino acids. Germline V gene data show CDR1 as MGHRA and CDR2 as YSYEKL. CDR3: CASSQDRGSYYEQYF. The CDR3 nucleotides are TGCGCCAGCAGCCAAGATCGTGGCAGTTACTACGAGCAGTACTTC.

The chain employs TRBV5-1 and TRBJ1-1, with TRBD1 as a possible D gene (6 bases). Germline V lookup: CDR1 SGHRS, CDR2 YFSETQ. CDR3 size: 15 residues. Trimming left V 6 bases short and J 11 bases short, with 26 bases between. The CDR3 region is CASTKAGTGPSGAFF. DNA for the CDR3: TGCGCCAGCACTAAGGCCGGTACAGGGCCGAGTGGGGCTTTCTTT.

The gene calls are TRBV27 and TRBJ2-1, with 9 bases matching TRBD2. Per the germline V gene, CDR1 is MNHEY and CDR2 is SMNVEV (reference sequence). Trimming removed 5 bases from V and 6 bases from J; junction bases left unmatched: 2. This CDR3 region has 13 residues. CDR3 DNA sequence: TGTGCCAGCAGTGTGCGGGGGGGCAATGAGCAGTTCTTC. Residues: CASSVRGGNEQFF.

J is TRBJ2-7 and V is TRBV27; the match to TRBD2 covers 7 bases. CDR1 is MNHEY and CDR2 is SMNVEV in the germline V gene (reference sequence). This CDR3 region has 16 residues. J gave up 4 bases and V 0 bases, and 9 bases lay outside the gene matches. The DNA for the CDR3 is TGTGCCAGCAGTTTATCGTGGCCTAGCGGTAATTACGAGCAGTACTTC. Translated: CASSLSWPSGNYEQYF.

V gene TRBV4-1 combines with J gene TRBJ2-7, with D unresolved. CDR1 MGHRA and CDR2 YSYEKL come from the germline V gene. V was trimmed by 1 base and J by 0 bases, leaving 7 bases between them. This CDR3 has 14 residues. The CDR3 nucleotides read TGCGCCAGCAGCCAAGTCTCAGTCTCCTACGAGCAGTACTTC. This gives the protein CASSQVSVSYEQYF.

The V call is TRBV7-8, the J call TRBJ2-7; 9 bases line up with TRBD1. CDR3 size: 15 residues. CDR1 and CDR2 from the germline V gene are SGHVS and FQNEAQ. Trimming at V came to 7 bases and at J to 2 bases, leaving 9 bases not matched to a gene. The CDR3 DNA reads TGTGCCAGCATCAACTGGACAGGGGAAACCTACGAGCAGTACTTC. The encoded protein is CASINWTGETYEQYF.

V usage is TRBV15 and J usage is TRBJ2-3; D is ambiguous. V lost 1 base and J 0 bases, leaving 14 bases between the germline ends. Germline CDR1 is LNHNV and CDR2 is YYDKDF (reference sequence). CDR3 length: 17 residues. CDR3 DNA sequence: TGTGCCACCAGCAGAGGGGCAAGCCAGCTTAGCACAGATACGCAGTATTTT. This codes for CATSRGASQLSTDTQYF.

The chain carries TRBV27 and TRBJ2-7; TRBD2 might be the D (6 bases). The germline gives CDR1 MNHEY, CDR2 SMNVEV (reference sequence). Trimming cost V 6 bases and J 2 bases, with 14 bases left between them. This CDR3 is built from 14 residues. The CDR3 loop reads CASRPLGGAYEQYF. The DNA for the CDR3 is TGTGCCAGCAGGCCTCTCGGGGGAGCCTACGAGCAGTACTTC.

The CDR3 bases are TGCGCCAGCAGTCGTACCGGGACAGTAGCCTACGAGCAGTACTTC. Residues: CASSRTGTVAYEQYF. V and J are TRBV5-1 and TRBJ2-7, with 7 bases matching TRBD1. V gave up 5 bases and J gave up 2 bases; unmatched junction bases: 10. Per germline, CDR1 SGHRS and CDR2 YFSETQ. CDR3 size: 15 residues.

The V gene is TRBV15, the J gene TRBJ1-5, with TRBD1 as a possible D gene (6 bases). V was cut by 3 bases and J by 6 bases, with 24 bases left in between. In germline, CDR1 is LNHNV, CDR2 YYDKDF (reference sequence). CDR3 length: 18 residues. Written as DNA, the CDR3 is TGTGCCACCAGCAGGGGAGGGGCAGGGGCCTTGTCCGGTCAGCCCCAGCATTTT. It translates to CATSRGGAGALSGQPQHF.

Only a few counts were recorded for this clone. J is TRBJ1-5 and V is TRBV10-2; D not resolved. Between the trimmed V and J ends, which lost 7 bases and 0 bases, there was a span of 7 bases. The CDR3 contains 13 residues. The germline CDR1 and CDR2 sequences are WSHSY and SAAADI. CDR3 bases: TGCGCCAGCACGCGGATTAGCAATCAGCCCCAGCATTTT. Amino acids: CASTRISNQPQHF.

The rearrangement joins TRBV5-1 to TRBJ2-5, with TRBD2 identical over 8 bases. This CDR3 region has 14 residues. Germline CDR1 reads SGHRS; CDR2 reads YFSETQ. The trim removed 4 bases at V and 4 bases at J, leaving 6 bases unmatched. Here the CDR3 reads CASSDGGALETQYF. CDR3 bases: TGCGCCAGCAGCGACGGGGGGGCCTTAGAGACCCAGTACTTC.

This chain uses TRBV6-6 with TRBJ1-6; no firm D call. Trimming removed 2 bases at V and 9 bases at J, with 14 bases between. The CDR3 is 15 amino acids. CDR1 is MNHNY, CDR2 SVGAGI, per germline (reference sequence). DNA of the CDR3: TGTGCCAGCAGTTACAGTCGGGGTGGTGGTTCACCCCTCCACTTT. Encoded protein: CASSYSRGGGSPLHF.